The T cell receptor beta chain described here comes from a study of cytotoxic CD8 clonotypes in ibrutinib-treated CLL. Study context: Mean productive templates were about 260,000; mean productive rearrangements were roughly 100,000.

The data were produced by immunoSEQ multiplex PCR, yet TCRdb's version contains in-frame clones alone and is incomplete. Of about 7,600 clones listed, 65% to 80% were seen once; the top ten hold more than 3.5%. With regard to this clone: Its antigen is undetermined. At one of its ends the junction is not consistent with the germline gene, which may arise from a read error.

The CDR3 covers 13 residues. Germline values: CDR1 SGHDN, CDR2 FVKESK. General study results and limits: Public clonotypes, rarely seen, contracted or held steady on treatment. Collection times varied between progressing and sustained-remission patients.

The sample consisted of PBMCs, taken before ibrutinib treatment. The V call is TRBV14, the J call TRBJ2-7; D is unclear. This sequence originates from a human donor with chronic lymphocytic leukemia. In nucleotides, the CDR3 is TGTGCCAGCAGAAAGAGACTTCCCCCTTCTCCTCGCTTC. This translates into CASRKRLPPSPRF.